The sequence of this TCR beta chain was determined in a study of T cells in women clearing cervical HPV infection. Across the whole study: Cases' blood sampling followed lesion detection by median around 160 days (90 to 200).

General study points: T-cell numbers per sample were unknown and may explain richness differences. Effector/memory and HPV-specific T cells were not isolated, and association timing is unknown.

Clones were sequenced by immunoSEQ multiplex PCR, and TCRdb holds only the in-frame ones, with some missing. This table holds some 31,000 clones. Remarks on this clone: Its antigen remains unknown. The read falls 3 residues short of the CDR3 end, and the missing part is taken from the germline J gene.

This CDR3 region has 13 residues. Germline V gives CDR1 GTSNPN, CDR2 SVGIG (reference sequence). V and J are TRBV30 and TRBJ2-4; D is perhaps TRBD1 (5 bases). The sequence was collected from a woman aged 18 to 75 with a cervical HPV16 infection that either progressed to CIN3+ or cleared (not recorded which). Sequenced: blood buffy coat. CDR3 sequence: CAWTVNGAYGQYF. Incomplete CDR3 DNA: TGTGCCTGGACCGTTAATGGGGCCTATGGT.